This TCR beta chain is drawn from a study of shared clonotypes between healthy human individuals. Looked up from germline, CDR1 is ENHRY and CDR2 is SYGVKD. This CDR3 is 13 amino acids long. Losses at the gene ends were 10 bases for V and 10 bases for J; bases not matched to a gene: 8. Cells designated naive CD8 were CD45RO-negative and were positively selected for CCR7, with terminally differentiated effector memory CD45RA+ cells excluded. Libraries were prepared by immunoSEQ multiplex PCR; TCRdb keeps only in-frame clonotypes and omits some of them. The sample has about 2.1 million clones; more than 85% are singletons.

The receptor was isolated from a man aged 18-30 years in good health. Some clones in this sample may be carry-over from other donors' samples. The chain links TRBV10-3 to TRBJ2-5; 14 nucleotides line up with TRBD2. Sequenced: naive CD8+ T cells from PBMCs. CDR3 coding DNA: TGTGCCACCCAACCGGGACTAGCGGGAGTCCAGTACTTC. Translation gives CATQPGLAGVQYF.